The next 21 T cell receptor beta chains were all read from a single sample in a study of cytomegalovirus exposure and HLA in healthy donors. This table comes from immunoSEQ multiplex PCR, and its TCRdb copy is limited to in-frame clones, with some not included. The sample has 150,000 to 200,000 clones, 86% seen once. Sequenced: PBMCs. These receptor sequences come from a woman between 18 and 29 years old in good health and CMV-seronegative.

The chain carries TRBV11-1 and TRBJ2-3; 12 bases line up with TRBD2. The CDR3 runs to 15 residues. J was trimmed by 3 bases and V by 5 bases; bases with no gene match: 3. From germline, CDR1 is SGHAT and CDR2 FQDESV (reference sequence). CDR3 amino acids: CASSQTSGGTDTQYF. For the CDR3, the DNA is TGTGCCAGCAGCCAGACTAGCGGGGGAACAGATACGCAGTATTTT.

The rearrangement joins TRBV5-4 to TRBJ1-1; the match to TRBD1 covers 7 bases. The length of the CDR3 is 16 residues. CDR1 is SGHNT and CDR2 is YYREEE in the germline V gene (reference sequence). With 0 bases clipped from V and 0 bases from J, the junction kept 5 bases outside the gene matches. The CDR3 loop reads CASSLDGDSLNTEAFF. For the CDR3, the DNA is TGTGCCAGCAGCTTGGACGGGGACAGTTTGAACACTGAAGCTTTCTTT.

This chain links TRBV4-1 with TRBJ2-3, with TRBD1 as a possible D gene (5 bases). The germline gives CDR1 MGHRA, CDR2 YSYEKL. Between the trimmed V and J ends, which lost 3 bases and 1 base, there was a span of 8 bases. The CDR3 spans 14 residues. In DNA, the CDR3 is TGCGCCAGCAGCCAGACAGCCCGCACAGATACGCAGTATTTT. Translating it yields CASSQTARTDTQYF.

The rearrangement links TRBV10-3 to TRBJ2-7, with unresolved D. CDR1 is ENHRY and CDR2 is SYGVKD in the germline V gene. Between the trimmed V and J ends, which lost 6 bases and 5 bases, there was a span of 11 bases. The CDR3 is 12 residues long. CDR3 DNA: TGTGCCATCAGACCCCTGGGCGACGAGCAGTACTTC. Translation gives CAIRPLGDEQYF.

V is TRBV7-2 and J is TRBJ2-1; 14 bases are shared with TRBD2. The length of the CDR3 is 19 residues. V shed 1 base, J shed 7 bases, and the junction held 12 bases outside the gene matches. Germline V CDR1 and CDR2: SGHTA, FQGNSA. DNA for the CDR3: TGTGCCAGCAGCTTAGGGGGTGGGCGGACTAGCGGGAGGAAGAATGAGCAGTTCTTC. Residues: CASSLGGGRTSGRKNEQFF.

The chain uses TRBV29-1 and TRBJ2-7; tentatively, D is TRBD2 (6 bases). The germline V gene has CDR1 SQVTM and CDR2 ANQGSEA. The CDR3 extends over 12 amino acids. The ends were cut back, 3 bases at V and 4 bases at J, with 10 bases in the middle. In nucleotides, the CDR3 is TGCAGCGTTGATGGGGGGAGTTACGAGCAGTACTTC. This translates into CSVDGGSYEQYF.

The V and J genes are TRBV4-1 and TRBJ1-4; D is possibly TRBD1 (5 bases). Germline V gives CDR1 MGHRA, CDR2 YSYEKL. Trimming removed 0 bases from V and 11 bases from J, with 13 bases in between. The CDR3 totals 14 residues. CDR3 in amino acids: CASSQEFPRGKLFF. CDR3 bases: TGCGCCAGCAGCCAAGAGTTTCCGCGGGGGAAACTGTTTTTT.

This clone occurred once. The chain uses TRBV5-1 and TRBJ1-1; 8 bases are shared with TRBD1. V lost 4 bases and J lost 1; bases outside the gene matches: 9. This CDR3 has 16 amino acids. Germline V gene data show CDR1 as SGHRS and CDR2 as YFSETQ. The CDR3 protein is CASSTRGPSGNTEAFF. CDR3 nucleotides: TGCGCCAGCAGCACCAGGGGGCCATCGGGGAACACTGAAGCTTTCTTT.

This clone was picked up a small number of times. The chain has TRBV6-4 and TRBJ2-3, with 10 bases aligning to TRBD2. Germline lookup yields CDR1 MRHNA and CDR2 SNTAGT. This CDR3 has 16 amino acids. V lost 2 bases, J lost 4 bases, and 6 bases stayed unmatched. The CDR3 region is CASSDTPGTSADTQYF. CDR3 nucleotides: TGTGCCAGCAGTGACACCCCCGGGACTAGCGCAGATACGCAGTATTTT.

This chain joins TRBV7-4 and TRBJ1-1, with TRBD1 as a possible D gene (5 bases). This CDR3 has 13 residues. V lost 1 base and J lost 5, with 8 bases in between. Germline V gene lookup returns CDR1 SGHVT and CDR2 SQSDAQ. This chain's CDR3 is CASSLGGGTEAFF. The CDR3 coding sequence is TGTGCCAGCAGCTTAGGCGGGGGGACTGAAGCTTTCTTT. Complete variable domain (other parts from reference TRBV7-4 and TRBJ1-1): GAGVSQSPRYKVAKRGRDVALRCDSISGHVTLYWYRQTLGQGSEVLTYSQSDAQRDKSGRPSGRFSAERPERSVSTLKIQRTEQGDSAVYLCASSLGGGTEAFFGQGTRLTVV.

This chain's CDR3 is CALKTGPYEQYF. The CDR3 coding sequence is TGTGCCTTAAAGACAGGGCCGTACGAGCAGTACTTC. The rearrangement joins TRBV7-9 to TRBJ2-7, with TRBD1 identical over 7 bases. J lost 4 bases, V lost 11 bases, and 8 bases had no gene match. Per germline, CDR1 SEHNR and CDR2 FQNEAQ (reference sequence). This CDR3 contains 12 residues.

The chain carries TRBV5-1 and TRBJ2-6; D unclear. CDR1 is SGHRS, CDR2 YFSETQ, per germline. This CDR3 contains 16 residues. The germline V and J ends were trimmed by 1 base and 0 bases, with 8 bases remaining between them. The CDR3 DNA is TGCGCCAGCAGCTTGTACGGCGGCTCTGGGGCCAACGTCCTGACTTTC. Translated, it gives CASSLYGGSGANVLTF. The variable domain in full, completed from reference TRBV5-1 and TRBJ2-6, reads KAGVTQTPRYLIKTRGQQVTLSCSPISGHRSVSWYQQTPGQGLQFLFEYFSETQRNKGNFPGRFSGRQFSNSRSEMNVSTLELGDSALYLCASSLYGGSGANVLTFGAGSRLTVL.

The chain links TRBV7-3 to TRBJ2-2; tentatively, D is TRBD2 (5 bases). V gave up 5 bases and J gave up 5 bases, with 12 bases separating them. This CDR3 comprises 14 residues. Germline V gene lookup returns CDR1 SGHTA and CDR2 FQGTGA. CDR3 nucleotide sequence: TGTGCCAGCAGCCCTAGCTCTGGTACCGGGGAGCTGTTTTTT. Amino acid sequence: CASSPSSGTGELFF.

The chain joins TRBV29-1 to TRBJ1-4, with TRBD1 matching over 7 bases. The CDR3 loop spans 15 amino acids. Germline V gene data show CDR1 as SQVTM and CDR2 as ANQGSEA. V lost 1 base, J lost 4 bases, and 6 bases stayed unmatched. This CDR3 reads CSVEVRQGLNEKLFF. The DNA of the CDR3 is TGCAGCGTTGAAGTTCGACAGGGCCTTAATGAAAAACTGTTTTTT.

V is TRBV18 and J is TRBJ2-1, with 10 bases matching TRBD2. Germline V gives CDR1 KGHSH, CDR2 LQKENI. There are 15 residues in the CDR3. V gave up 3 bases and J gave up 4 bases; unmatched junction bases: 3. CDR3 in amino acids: CASSPTSGTYNEQFF. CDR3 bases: TGTGCCAGCTCACCTACTAGCGGGACTTACAATGAGCAGTTCTTC. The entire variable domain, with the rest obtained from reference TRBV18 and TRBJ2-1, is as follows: NAGVMQNPRHLVRRRGQEARLRCSPMKGHSHVYWYRQLPEEGLKFMVYLQKENIIDESGMPKERFSAEFPKEGPSILRIQQVVRGDSAAYFCASSPTSGTYNEQFFGPGTRLTVL.

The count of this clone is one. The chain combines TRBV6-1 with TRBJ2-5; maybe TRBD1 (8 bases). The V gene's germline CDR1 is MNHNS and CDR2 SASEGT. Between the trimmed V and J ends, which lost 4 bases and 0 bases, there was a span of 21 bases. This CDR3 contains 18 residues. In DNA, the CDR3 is TGTGCCAGCAGTGGGCGGACAGGGAGGGTGGTGGACCAAGAGACCCAGTACTTC. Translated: CASSGRTGRVVDQETQYF.

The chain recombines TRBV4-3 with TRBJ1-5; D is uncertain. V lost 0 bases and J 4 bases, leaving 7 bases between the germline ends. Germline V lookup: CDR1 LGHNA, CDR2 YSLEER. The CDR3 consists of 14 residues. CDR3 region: CASSQEYRNQPQHF. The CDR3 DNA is TGCGCCAGCAGCCAAGAGTACAGAAATCAGCCCCAGCATTTT.

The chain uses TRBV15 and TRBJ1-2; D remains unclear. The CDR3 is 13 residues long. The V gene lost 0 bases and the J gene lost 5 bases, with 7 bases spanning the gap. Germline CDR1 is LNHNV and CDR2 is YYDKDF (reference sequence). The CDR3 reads CATSRDRQYGYTF. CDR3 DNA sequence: TGTGCCACCAGCAGAGATCGACAATATGGCTACACCTTC.

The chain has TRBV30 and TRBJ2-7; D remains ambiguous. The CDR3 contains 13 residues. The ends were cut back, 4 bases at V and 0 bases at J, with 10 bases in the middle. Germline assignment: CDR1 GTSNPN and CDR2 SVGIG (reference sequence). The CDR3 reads CAWNRAFSYEQYF. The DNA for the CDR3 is TGTGCCTGGAACAGAGCTTTCTCCTACGAGCAGTACTTC.

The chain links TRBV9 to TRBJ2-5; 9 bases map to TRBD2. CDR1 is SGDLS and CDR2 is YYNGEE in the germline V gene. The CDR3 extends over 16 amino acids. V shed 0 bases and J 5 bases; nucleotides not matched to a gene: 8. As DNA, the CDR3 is TGTGCCAGCAGCGTAGGGGTTAGCGGGAGAAAGGAGACCCAGTACTTC. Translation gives CASSVGVSGRKETQYF.

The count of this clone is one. CDR3 loop: CAWRFWATSYGYTF. CDR3 in DNA: TGTGCCTGGAGGTTCTGGGCTACTAGCTATGGCTACACCTTC. This chain uses TRBV30 with TRBJ1-2, with D hard to call. The CDR3 length is 14 residues. The V end was cut by 3 bases, the J end by 4 bases, with 15 bases between. CDR1 and CDR2 from the germline V gene are GTSNPN and SVGIG (reference sequence).